The 4 T cell receptor beta chains in this list originate from one sample, sequenced in a study of human T cells and chemical hapten exposure. TCRdb used MiXCR to reprocess the RACE reads, holding one entry per CDR3 protein. Of some 360,000 distinct CDR3 sequences listed, roughly 5.3% are singletons. Sample time point: pre-sensitization, week 0. Treatment meaning: therapeutic diphenylcyclopropenone sensitization with weekly scalp DPC. The sample in question was whole blood, obtained in connection with sensitization to the hapten diphenylcyclopropenone (DPC). These receptors were taken from a woman aged 45-65 years with alopecia areata. Some clones in this sample may be carry-over from other donors' samples.

This sequence joins TRBV20-1 and TRBJ1-5; tentative D call: TRBD1 (6 bases). The CDR3 consists of 13 residues. Trimming shortened V by 5 bases and J by 6 bases, and 14 bases separated the two germline ends. Germline CDR1 and CDR2: DFQATT and SNEGSKA (reference sequence). The CDR3 protein is CSARPGVSQPQHF. The CDR3 DNA sequence: TGCAGTGCTCGTCCAGGGGTCAGTCAGCCCCAGCATTTT.

This clonotype was detected a few times. V usage is TRBV29-1 and J usage is TRBJ2-6, with 8 bases lining up with TRBD1. V trimming: 2 bases; J trimming: 0 bases; junction bases outside the gene matches: 6. Germline lookup yields CDR1 SQVTM and CDR2 ANQGSEA. The CDR3 has 17 residues. The CDR3 nucleotides read TGCAGCGTTGAATTCCGACAGGGGTTCTCTGGGGCCAACGTCCTGACTTTC. This translates into CSVEFRQGFSGANVLTF.

The chain links TRBV6-2 or TRBV6-3 to TRBJ2-5, with 11 bases that match TRBD2. The CDR3 covers 18 residues. Germline V CDR1 and CDR2: MNHEY, SVGEGT. V lost 0 bases, J lost 5 bases, and 11 bases stayed unmatched. For the CDR3, the DNA is TGTGCCAGCAGTTACTCGCTGGCTAGCGGGGGGCGTGATGAGACCCAGTACTTC. Its translation: CASSYSLASGGRDETQYF.

Ten or more counts support this clonotype. The rearrangement uses TRBV7-2 and TRBJ2-1; the D is unclear. V lost 4 bases, J lost 2 bases, and 9 bases lay in between. The CDR3 is made up of 14 amino acids. CDR1 SGHTA and CDR2 FQGNSA come from the germline V gene. This CDR3 reads CASSSRSPYNEQFF. The CDR3 DNA reads TGTGCCAGCAGCTCCCGTAGCCCCTACAATGAGCAGTTCTTC.